The source of this T cell receptor (beta chain) is a study of PD-1 blockade in classical Hodgkin lymphoma. Sequencing used immunoSEQ multiplex PCR; TCRdb keeps in-frame clones, though not all of them. The data hold 14,000 or so clones, with roughly four fifths observed a single time. Every patient experienced relapse after autologous stem cell transplantation, and brentuximab vedotin exposure varied. This CDR3 has 14 amino acids. Trimming stripped 4 bases from V and 5 bases from J, with 14 bases between. Looked up from germline, CDR1 is MNHNY and CDR2 is SVGAGI (reference sequence). This chain links TRBV6-6 with TRBJ2-5, with a weak D call TRBD1 (6 bases). Sequencing was performed on peripheral blood mononuclear cells (PBMCs), taken at baseline. This clonotype was sampled from a human donor with classical Hodgkin lymphoma. The CDR3 loop is CASSSTSTGETQYF. In DNA, the CDR3 is TGTGCCAGCAGTTCGACATCAACAGGGGAGACCCAGTACTTC.